Shown below are 11 T cell receptor beta chains from a single sample sequenced in a study of T-cell memory formation after mild COVID-19. TCRdb called the 5' RACE reads again in MiXCR, with one record for every CDR3 protein. The repertoire holds a few hundred thousand distinct CDR3 sequences, with about 20% as singletons. The sequencing input was PBMCs or a T cell subset sorted from them (not recorded which). The receptors were sampled from an adult woman who had mild COVID-19 (a few samples of this study predate the infection). Cell type and time point are not known.

This chain links TRBV9 with TRBJ2-1; D tentatively reads TRBD1 or TRBD2 (5 bases each). This CDR3 is 17 amino acids long. With 3 bases removed from V and 5 bases from J, the gap between germline ends came to 21 bases. The V gene's germline CDR1 is SGDLS and CDR2 YYNGEE. In DNA form, the CDR3 reads TGTGCCAGCAGCGGAGGGAAACAGGACCCCATCCACAATGAGCAGTTCTTC. Amino acid sequence: CASSGGKQDPIHNEQFF.

This clonotype was found a few times. The gene calls are TRBV12-3 or TRBV12-4 and TRBJ2-3; no definite D call. V was shortened by 5 bases and J by 4 bases, with 22 bases between the two germline ends. The CDR3 spans 17 residues. The CDR3 is CASSQRAQGILPDTQYF. The CDR3 DNA sequence: TGTGCCAGCAGTCAACGGGCCCAAGGGATTCTACCAGATACGCAGTATTTT.

This clonotype has just a few counts. J is TRBJ2-7 and V is TRBV27, with 7 positions matching TRBD1. This CDR3 contains 14 residues. Germline V gene lookup returns CDR1 MNHEY and CDR2 SMNVEV (reference sequence). Trimming removed 5 bases from V and 0 bases from J; junction bases left unmatched: 4. CDR3 nucleotide sequence: TGTGCCAGCAGTGCAGGGGGTTACTCCTACGAGCAGTACTTC. Translated, it gives CASSAGGYSYEQYF.

This clonotype was recorded a few times. V usage is TRBV10-3 and J usage is TRBJ2-7; TRBD1 aligns across 7 bases. Germline values: CDR1 ENHRY, CDR2 SYGVKD. The CDR3 spans 16 residues. Trimming cost V 2 bases and J 4 bases; bases outside gene matches: 11. The CDR3 is CAISEDPGQKLYEQYF. In DNA, the CDR3 is TGTGCCATCAGTGAGGACCCGGGACAGAAACTATACGAGCAGTACTTC.

The chain recombines TRBV7-9 with TRBJ1-1, with 10 bases fitting TRBD1. This CDR3 is built from 20 residues. The V gene's germline CDR1 is SEHNR and CDR2 FQNEAQ (reference sequence). V trimming: 5 bases; J trimming: 3 bases; junction bases outside the gene matches: 21. In DNA, the CDR3 is TGTGCCAGCAGCCCCCGGGACAGGGGCCCGGGCTTCGGCTTCGACACTGAAGCTTTCTTT. This encodes CASSPRDRGPGFGFDTEAFF.

V usage is TRBV2 and J usage is TRBJ1-1; a weak D match, TRBD1 (6 bases). V was clipped by 8 bases and J by 1 base, with 11 bases between them. The CDR3 runs to 13 residues. CDR1 is SNHLY, CDR2 FYNNEI, per germline. The CDR3 region is CASQGLWNTEAFF. The CDR3 bases are TGTGCCAGCCAGGGGTTATGGAACACTGAAGCTTTCTTT.

The rearrangement links TRBV6-5 to TRBJ1-1; the D is unclear. Germline V CDR1 and CDR2: MNHEY, SVGAGI. The V and J ends lost 6 bases and 0 bases respectively, with 11 bases between them. CDR3 length: 14 residues. The CDR3 DNA is TGTGCCAGCAGGGATTCAACATTGAACACTGAAGCTTTCTTT. Encoded protein: CASRDSTLNTEAFF.

The rearrangement links TRBV24-1 to TRBJ2-5; D gene unclear. Looked up from germline, CDR1 is KGHDR and CDR2 is SFDVKD. V was pared by 4 bases and J by 5 bases, with 7 bases between. This CDR3 has 12 residues. The CDR3, as DNA: TGTGCCACCAGTGAGTACGGGGAGACCCAGTACTTC. Protein sequence: CATSEYGETQYF.

The chain has TRBV21-1 and TRBJ2-7; the DNA was not compared with TRBD1, the D call given in the table. TRBV21-1 is described as a pseudogene. The CDR3 sequence is 15 residues long. CDR3: CASAPRDRASYEQYF. The DNA of the CDR3 is TGTGCCAGCGCCCCCCGGGACAGGGCCTCCTACGAGCAGTACTTC.

The chain uses TRBV20-1 and TRBJ1-6; D call uncertain. Trimming removed 5 bases at V and 3 bases at J, with 14 bases between. The germline CDR1 and CDR2 sequences are DFQATT and SNEGSKA (reference sequence). The CDR3 sequence is 15 residues long. The CDR3 DNA reads as TGCAGTGCTCGGGATAGTACCAACTATAATTCACCCCTCCACTTT. Its translation is CSARDSTNYNSPLHF.

This clonotype was detected once. The J gene is TRBJ1-4, the V gene TRBV10-3; D is unclear. Per the germline V gene, CDR1 is ENHRY and CDR2 is SYGVKD. The CDR3 runs 13 residues. The V gene lost 1 base and the J gene lost 5 bases, with 5 bases spanning the gap. CDR3 sequence: CAISEYPNEKLFF. CDR3 sequence (DNA): TGTGCCATCAGTGAGTACCCGAATGAAAAACTGTTTTTT.